This TCR beta chain was retrieved from a study of T-cell reconstitution after alpha-beta-depleted transplantation in children. This clonotype was detected only a few times. It was with unique molecular identifiers that the TCRbeta library was prepared. In TCRdb, the PCR reads were re-called with MiXCR into one record per CDR3 protein. The sample yields about 460,000 distinct CDR3 sequences, about an eighth seen once. The CDR3 extends over 13 amino acids. Germline V gene data show CDR1 as SNHLY and CDR2 as FYNNEI. V lost 6 bases and J lost 7, with 14 bases in between. Material: PBMCs from the stem cell graft donor, obtained from the stem cell graft. J is TRBJ2-3 and V is TRBV2; perhaps D is TRBD1 or TRBD2 (5 bases each). This receptor was obtained from a human donor who donated a stem cell graft to a child with combined immunodeficiency. The CDR3 DNA sequence: TGTGCCAGCAGAAGGGACCTCCCCCATACGCAGTATTTT. Its protein product is CASRRDLPHTQYF.